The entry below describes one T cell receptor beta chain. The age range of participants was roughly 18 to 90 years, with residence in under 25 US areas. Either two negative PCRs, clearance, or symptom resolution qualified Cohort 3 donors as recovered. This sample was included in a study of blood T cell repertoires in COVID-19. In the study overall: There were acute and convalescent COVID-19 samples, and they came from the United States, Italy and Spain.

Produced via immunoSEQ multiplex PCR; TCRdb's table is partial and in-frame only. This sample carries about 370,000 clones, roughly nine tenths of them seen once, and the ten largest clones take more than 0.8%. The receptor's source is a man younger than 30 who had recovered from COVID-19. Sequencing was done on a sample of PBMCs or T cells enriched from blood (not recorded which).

The CDR3 DNA sequence: TGTGCCAGCCAGGGTAGTTGGAGTGGAAACACCATATATTTT. Its translation is CASQGSWSGNTIYF. V gene TRBV2 combines with J gene TRBJ1-3, with a possible D match to TRBD1 (5 bases). CDR1 and CDR2 (germline): SNHLY, FYNNEI. Trimming removed 8 bases from V and 3 bases from J, with 14 bases in between. This CDR3 is 14 amino acids long.